This entry features one T cell receptor (beta chain) sequence. These data are taken from a study of T cell changes during pregnancy in multiple sclerosis. Using immunoSEQ multiplex PCR, the repertoire was profiled, and TCRdb retains in-frame clones only, with some absent. The repertoire holds 50,000 to 65,000 clones, with 75% to 90% as singletons. The V segment lost 5 bases and the J segment 7 bases; nucleotides outside the gene matches: 12. This CDR3 contains 16 residues. Germline assignment: CDR1 SGHTA and CDR2 FQGTGA. This sequence joins TRBV7-3 and TRBJ2-1, with 9 positions matching TRBD2. The source material was CD4+ T cells from peripheral blood mononuclear cells, sampled in the third trimester of pregnancy. This sequence originates from a female donor with multiple sclerosis, enrolled in a pregnancy study. The CDR3 protein is CASSESSGTGRNEQFF. DNA for the CDR3: TGTGCCAGCAGCGAATCTAGCGGGACCGGCAGGAATGAGCAGTTCTTC.